This T cell receptor beta chain was observed in a study of blood T cell repertoires in COVID-19. Sequencing was performed with immunoSEQ multiplex PCR; in TCRdb, only in-frame clones are kept and a portion is missing. The data contain over 600,000 clones, over 80% of them singletons. Germline lookup yields CDR1 LNHDA and CDR2 SQIVND (reference sequence). There are 14 residues in the CDR3. V lost 5 bases and J lost 8, with 16 bases in between. Sequenced input: peripheral blood. The receptor's source is a woman under 30 with acute or convalescent COVID-19. The chain uses TRBV19 and TRBJ1-5, with D tentatively TRBD1 (6 bases). The CDR3 DNA sequence: TGTGCCAGTAGTTCTTACAGGGTTGTGGAGCCCCAGCATTTT. Translating it yields CASSSYRVVEPQHF.